This entry describes one T cell receptor beta chain. Its antigen is not identified. With template switching, a universal primer site was added, and the cDNA carried unique molecular identifiers. TCRdb re-analysed the 5' RACE reads in MiXCR, keeping a single row per CDR3 protein. Of a few hundred thousand distinct CDR3 sequences in the sample, around an eighth were seen once. The sample originates from a study of identical twins. General study points: Out-of-frame alpha sequences common to twins exhibited a surplus of low generation probability. Out-of-frame TCR alpha sharing observed in monozygotic twins exceeded model estimates.

V lost 7 bases to trimming and J lost 2 bases; unmatched junction nucleotides: 9. The CDR3 runs to 15 residues. The germline V gene encodes CDR1 KGHSH and CDR2 LQKENI. The same data also contributed to another study, on yellow fever vaccine responses in identical twins.

The sequence was obtained from a woman in her late teens or twenties in good health. This rearrangement joins TRBV18 to TRBJ2-3; 7 positions agree with TRBD1. The source material was CD8+ T cells sorted from blood. DNA of the CDR3: TGTGCCAGCTACCCCACAGGGGTCAACACAGATACGCAGTATTTT. This encodes CASYPTGVNTDTQYF. Looking up the rest from reference TRBV18 and TRBJ2-3 gives the full variable domain: NAGVMQNPRHLVRRRGQEARLRCSPMKGHSHVYWYRQLPEEGLKFMVYLQKENIIDESGMPKERFSAEFPKEGPSILRIQQVVRGDSAAYFCASYPTGVNTDTQYFGPGTRLTVL.